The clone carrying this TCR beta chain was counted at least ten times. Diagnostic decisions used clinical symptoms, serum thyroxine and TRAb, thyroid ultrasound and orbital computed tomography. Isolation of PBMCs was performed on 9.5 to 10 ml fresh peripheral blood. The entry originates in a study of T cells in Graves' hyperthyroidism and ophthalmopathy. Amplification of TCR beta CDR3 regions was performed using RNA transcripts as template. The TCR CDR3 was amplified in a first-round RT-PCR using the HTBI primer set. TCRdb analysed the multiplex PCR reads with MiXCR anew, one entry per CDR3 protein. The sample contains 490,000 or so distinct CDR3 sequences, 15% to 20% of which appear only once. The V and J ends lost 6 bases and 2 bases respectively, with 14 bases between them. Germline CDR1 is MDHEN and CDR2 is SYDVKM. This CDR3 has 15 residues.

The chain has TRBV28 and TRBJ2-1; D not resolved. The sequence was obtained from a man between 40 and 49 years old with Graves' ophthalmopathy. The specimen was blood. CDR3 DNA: TGTGCCAGCAGACAGACACCTAGTCCCTACAATGAGCAGTTCTTC. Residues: CASRQTPSPYNEQFF.